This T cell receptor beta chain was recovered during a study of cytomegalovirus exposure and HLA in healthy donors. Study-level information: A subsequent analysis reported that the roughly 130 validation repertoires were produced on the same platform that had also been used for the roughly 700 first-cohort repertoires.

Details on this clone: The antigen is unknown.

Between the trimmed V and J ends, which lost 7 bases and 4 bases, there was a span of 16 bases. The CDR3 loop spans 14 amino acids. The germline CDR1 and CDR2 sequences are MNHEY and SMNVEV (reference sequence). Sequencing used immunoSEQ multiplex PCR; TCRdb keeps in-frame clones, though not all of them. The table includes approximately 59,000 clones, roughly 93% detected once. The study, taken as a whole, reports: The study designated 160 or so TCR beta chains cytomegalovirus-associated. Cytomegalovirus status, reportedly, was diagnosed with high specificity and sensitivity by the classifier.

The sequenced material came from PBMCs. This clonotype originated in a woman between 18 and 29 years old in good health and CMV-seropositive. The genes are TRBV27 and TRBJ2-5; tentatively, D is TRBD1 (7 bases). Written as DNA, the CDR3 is TGTGCCAGCAACAGGGGAAGGCGGGGAGAGACCCAGTACTTC. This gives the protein CASNRGRRGETQYF.